These 32 T cell receptor beta chains came from one sample sequenced in a study of response to subunit inactivated influenza vaccine listed by TCRdb under 2018. Receptor libraries were prepared by RT-PCR. Sequencing relied on an Illumina HiSeq 2500. Using fastp trimming at Q25 and MiXCR clonotype assembly, TCRdb reanalyzed the public sequencing data and kept in-frame beta chains. Each entry merges the rows of one CDR3 protein and shows their most common DNA and genes. Counted in this sample were just under 550,000 distinct CDR3 sequences; approximately 20% of them appeared once. The ten top clones hold 2.5% to 3.5% of the sample. This sample also belongs to another study, concerning T cells expressing NK-cell markers. The second study's paper adds: The TCR beta cDNA libraries were made using 5'RACE template switching, a step that added both a universal primer site and unique molecular identifiers.

Material: CD4+ T cells sorted from PBMCs, obtained about 13 days after vaccination. The receptor source for this set is a man aged 50 to 60 who received an inactivated influenza vaccine. Donor details come from another sample of the same person, matched by shared clones.

This clonotype was counted a few times. The genes are TRBV21-1 and TRBJ2-1. TRBV21-1 is noted as a pseudogene. The CDR3 has 13 amino acids. The CDR3 loop reads CASSKPWKTEQFF. The CDR3 DNA sequence: TGTGCCAGCAGCAAACCTTGGAAGACTGAGCAGTTCTTC.

This chain joins TRBV6-2 or TRBV6-3 and TRBJ2-1; TRBD2 matches 8 bases. This CDR3 is built from 12 residues. Germline V CDR1 and CDR2: MNHEY, SVGEGT. After removal of 5 bases from V and 10 bases from J, the junction contained 4 bases not matched to a gene. CDR3 protein: CASSPKRGEQFF. As DNA, the CDR3 is TGTGCCAGCAGTCCCAAGCGGGGGGAGCAGTTCTTC.

This clonotype has more than one count but fewer than ten. The J gene is TRBJ1-2, the V gene TRBV3-1; tentative D call: TRBD1 (6 bases). Germline CDR1 LGHDT, CDR2 YNNKEL (reference sequence). The CDR3 runs 12 residues. Trimming pared 5 bases from V and 10 bases from J, leaving 14 bases between. This CDR3 is CASSFGDNYYTF. CDR3 bases: TGTGCCAGCAGCTTCGGGGACAATTACTACACCTTC.

This clonotype was seen a few times. V and J are TRBV12-3 or TRBV12-4 and TRBJ2-7, with 8 bases matching TRBD2. The V segment lost 0 bases and the J segment 5 bases; nucleotides outside the gene matches: 9. The CDR3 covers 16 residues. Written as DNA, the CDR3 is TGTGCCAGCAGTTTAGCCCTATACGGGACTAGAGACGAGCAGTACTTC. Its translation is CASSLALYGTRDEQYF.

This clonotype was seen a handful of times. This sequence joins TRBV28 and TRBJ1-6, with 8 bases that match TRBD1. CDR3 length equals 16 residues. V was clipped by 2 bases and J by 4 bases; unmatched bases: 4. Germline CDR1 and CDR2: MDHEN and SYDVKM. The CDR3 here is CASSLADRVYNSPLHF. DNA of the CDR3: TGTGCCAGCAGTTTAGCGGACAGGGTATATAATTCACCCCTCCACTTT. The full variable domain, in which reference TRBV28 and TRBJ1-6 provide the parts outside the CDR3, is DVKVTQSSRYLVKRTGEKVFLECVQDMDHENMFWYRQDPGLGLRLIYFSYDVKMKEKGDIPEGYSVSREKKERFSLILESASTNQTSMYLCASSLADRVYNSPLHFGNGTRLTVT.

This clonotype was observed a handful of times. V is TRBV11-3 and J is TRBJ2-3, with 11 bases matching TRBD2. The germline V gene encodes CDR1 SGHNT and CDR2 YENEEA. V shed 4 bases and J 8 bases; nucleotides not matched to a gene: 11. CDR3 length: 16 residues. The CDR3 DNA follows: TGTGCCAGCAGCTCGCAAGGGACTAGCGGCCCTGGTACGCAGTATTTT. Its protein is CASSSQGTSGPGTQYF.

The chain carries TRBV4-1 and TRBJ2-3, with 7 nucleotides matching TRBD2. Germline CDR1 reads MGHRA; CDR2 reads YSYEKL. This CDR3 spans 17 amino acids. V lost 2 bases to trimming and J lost 1 base; unmatched junction nucleotides: 9. The CDR3 nucleotides read TGCGCCAGCAGCCAAACCACTAGCGAACTCCGCACAGATACGCAGTATTTT. It translates to CASSQTTSELRTDTQYF.

This clonotype was observed a handful of times. The chain links TRBV24-1 to TRBJ1-2; no clear D. V gave up 5 bases and J gave up 2 bases, with 5 bases separating them. Germline V gives CDR1 KGHDR, CDR2 SFDVKD. The CDR3 extends over 12 amino acids. For the CDR3, the DNA is TGTGCCACCAGTGCCAGGAACTATGGCTACACCTTC. This gives the protein CATSARNYGYTF.

This clonotype was observed a handful of times. This rearrangement joins TRBV20-1 to TRBJ2-5; TRBD1 or TRBD2 may be the D gene (5 bases each). V lost 5 bases, J lost 2 bases, and 15 bases lay in between. Germline assignment: CDR1 DFQATT and CDR2 SNEGSKA (reference sequence). This CDR3 is 14 amino acids long. In DNA form, the CDR3 reads TGCAGTGCTCGACTGCCGGGGCCGCAAGAGACCCAGTACTTC. Its protein is CSARLPGPQETQYF.

This clonotype occurred a few times. CDR3 protein: CASSPWAQETQYF. CDR3 DNA: TGTGCCAGCAGCCCGTGGGCCCAAGAGACCCAGTACTTC. The chain recombines TRBV7-2 with TRBJ2-5; D unresolved. CDR1 is SGHTA and CDR2 is FQGNSA in the germline V gene. Trimming pared 5 bases from V and 1 base from J, leaving 8 bases between. This CDR3 comprises 13 residues.

This clonotype was found a few times. For the CDR3, the DNA is TGTGCCATCAGTGAAGGATGGGCTGGACAAGAGACCCAGTACTTC. It codes for CAISEGWAGQETQYF. The chain carries TRBV10-3 and TRBJ2-5; D remains unclear. Germline CDR1 ENHRY, CDR2 SYGVKD. V gave up 3 bases and J gave up 2 bases, with 13 bases separating them. The CDR3 is made up of 15 amino acids.

The table lists this clonotype with a count of one. DNA of the CDR3: TGTGCCAGCTCAACTCGTTACGCCTACGAGCAGTACTTC. Its translation is CASSTRYAYEQYF. The genes are TRBV18 and TRBJ2-7; D unresolved. Per the germline V gene, CDR1 is KGHSH and CDR2 is LQKENI. With 5 bases removed from V and 2 bases from J, the gap between germline ends came to 10 bases. CDR3 length: 13 residues.

This clonotype has ten or more counts. The gene calls are TRBV12-3 or TRBV12-4 and TRBJ2-7; D is possibly TRBD1 (5 bases). This CDR3 has 13 residues. Trimming pared 3 bases from V and 0 bases from J, leaving 6 bases between. The CDR3 bases are TGTGCCAGCAGTTTGACAGTCTCCTACGAGCAGTACTTC. It yields the protein CASSLTVSYEQYF.

V usage is TRBV11-3 and J usage is TRBJ2-2; D may be TRBD2 (5 bases). V lost 8 bases to trimming and J lost 6 bases, with 10 bases between them. The CDR3 extends over 12 amino acids. Looked up from germline, CDR1 is SGHNT and CDR2 is YENEEA. The DNA for the CDR3 is TGTGCCAGCCGGCGTAGCGCCGGGGAGCTGTTTTTT. It codes for CASRRSAGELFF. Complete variable domain (other parts from reference TRBV11-3 and TRBJ2-2): EAGVVQSPRYKIIEKKQPVAFWCNPISGHNTLYWYLQNLGQGPELLIRYENEEAVDDSQLPKDRFSAERLKGVDSTLKIQPAELGDSAVYLCASRRSAGELFFGEGSRLTVL.

The V gene is TRBV28, the J gene TRBJ1-2; 8 bases align to TRBD1. Looked up from germline, CDR1 is MDHEN and CDR2 is SYDVKM. The junction had 9 bases not matched to a gene; V was cut back by 5 bases and J by 4 bases. The CDR3 extends over 15 amino acids. This CDR3 reads CASSPLDRVSYGYTF. DNA of the CDR3: TGTGCCAGCAGTCCCCTGGACAGGGTTTCCTATGGCTACACCTTC.

The rearrangement links TRBV19 to TRBJ2-5, with unresolved D. CDR1 and CDR2 from the germline V gene are LNHDA and SQIVND (reference sequence). The CDR3 has 13 amino acids. V was pared by 7 bases and J by 4 bases, with 13 bases between. The CDR3 nucleotides are TGTGCCAGTAAGGCCAGTATCCGAGAGACCCAGTACTTC. It yields the protein CASKASIRETQYF.

The V gene is TRBV6-1, the J gene TRBJ2-7, with D unclear. Germline V CDR1 and CDR2: MNHNS, SASEGT. The CDR3 contains 13 residues. The V and J ends lost 3 bases and 4 bases respectively, with 10 bases between them. This CDR3 is CASSESIVYEQYF. In DNA, the CDR3 is TGTGCCAGCAGTGAGAGTATAGTTTACGAGCAGTACTTC.

V gene TRBV20-1 combines with J gene TRBJ2-1, with D maybe TRBD2 (6 bases). The germline V gene has CDR1 DFQATT and CDR2 SNEGSKA (reference sequence). The germline V and J ends were trimmed by 7 bases and 7 bases, with 17 bases remaining between them. The CDR3 sequence is 13 residues long. Written as DNA, the CDR3 is TGCAGTGGGGCGGGACTGGTACGAAATGAGCAGTTCTTC. Translation gives CSGAGLVRNEQFF.

The CDR3 is CAISEFSASTGNIQYF. Written as DNA, the CDR3 is TGTGCCATCAGTGAGTTCTCTGCCTCAACCGGGAACATTCAGTACTTC. The chain employs TRBV10-3 and TRBJ2-4, with unresolved D. Trimming pared 1 base from V and 7 bases from J, leaving 17 bases between. CDR1 ENHRY and CDR2 SYGVKD come from the germline V gene. This CDR3 is built from 16 residues.

The CDR3 nucleotides are TGTGCCAGCAGTGGGCCGGAGACCCAGTACTTC. This translates into CASSGPETQYF. The J gene is TRBJ2-5, the V gene TRBV12-3 or TRBV12-4; D uncertain. Trimming pared 5 bases from V and 5 bases from J, leaving 6 bases between. The CDR3 is 11 residues long.

This clonotype was counted many times. The chain couples TRBV5-1 to TRBJ2-5; TRBD1 matches at 10 bases. Germline V gene lookup returns CDR1 SGHRS and CDR2 YFSETQ. The trim removed 5 bases at V and 2 bases at J, leaving 15 bases unmatched. The CDR3 is 18 residues long. CDR3 amino acids: CASRRRGRGQGRQETQYF. CDR3 sequence (DNA): TGCGCCAGCAGACGTAGAGGACGGGGACAGGGGCGACAAGAGACCCAGTACTTC. Full variable domain (rest looked up from reference TRBV5-1 and TRBJ2-5): KAGVTQTPRYLIKTRGQQVTLSCSPISGHRSVSWYQQTPGQGLQFLFEYFSETQRNKGNFPGRFSGRQFSNSRSEMNVSTLELGDSALYLCASRRRGRGQGRQETQYFGPGTRLLVL.

J is TRBJ2-7 and V is TRBV6-2 or TRBV6-3, with D hard to call. Germline V gene sequence: CDR1 MNHEY, CDR2 SVGEGT. This CDR3 is built from 14 residues. The V end was cut by 7 bases, the J end by 0 bases, with 13 bases between. Written as DNA, the CDR3 is TGTGCCAGCAACCGCGGAGAAATCTCCTACGAGCAGTACTTC. Amino acids: CASNRGEISYEQYF.

This clonotype was seen only a few times. The rearrangement links TRBV6-5 to TRBJ1-4; D call uncertain. The CDR3 is 15 amino acids. The V end lost 4 bases, the J end lost 5 bases, and 14 bases lay between the germline ends. The germline CDR1 and CDR2 sequences are MNHEY and SVGAGI. CDR3 DNA sequence: TGTGCCAGCAGTTCCATCGGACTATCGAATGAAAAACTGTTTTTT. Translation: CASSSIGLSNEKLFF.

The rearrangement joins TRBV7-2 to TRBJ2-5; 12 bases line up with TRBD2. The V gene end was trimmed by 4 bases and the J gene end by 4 bases; junction bases not matched to a gene: 4. The CDR3 is 15 amino acids. Germline CDR1 reads SGHTA; CDR2 reads FQGNSA. CDR3 amino acids: CASSYLAGGPETQYF. In DNA form, the CDR3 reads TGTGCCAGCAGCTATCTAGCGGGAGGGCCAGAGACCCAGTACTTC.

This clonotype was seen a handful of times. J is TRBJ2-7 and V is TRBV4-3; 14 bases agree with TRBD2. This CDR3 is built from 16 residues. Trimming took 1 base from V and 7 from J; bases not matched to a gene: 6. Germline CDR1 is LGHNA and CDR2 is YSLEER. The CDR3 nucleotides are TGCGCCAGCAGCCAAGGACTAGCGGGAGGGCCGAGGGAGCAGTACTTC. This codes for CASSQGLAGGPREQYF.

Only a few counts were recorded for this clonotype. The chain links TRBV28 to TRBJ2-7; the D is unclear. The CDR3 is made up of 15 amino acids. The germline CDR1 and CDR2 sequences are MDHEN and SYDVKM. The ends were cut back, 0 bases at V and 0 bases at J, with 9 bases in the middle. The CDR3 DNA sequence: TGTGCCAGCAGTTTATGGTCACGAGCCTCCTACGAGCAGTACTTC. Translated, it gives CASSLWSRASYEQYF. Full variable domain (missing parts from reference TRBV28 and TRBJ2-7): DVKVTQSSRYLVKRTGEKVFLECVQDMDHENMFWYRQDPGLGLRLIYFSYDVKMKEKGDIPEGYSVSREKKERFSLILESASTNQTSMYLCASSLWSRASYEQYFGPGTRLTVT.

This clonotype was detected only a few times. The chain joins TRBV29-1 to TRBJ2-5; 11 bases align to TRBD2. The CDR3 extends over 18 amino acids. Germline V gene lookup returns CDR1 SQVTM and CDR2 ANQGSEA. V was clipped by 1 base and J by 0 bases; unmatched bases: 10. This chain's CDR3 is CSVEGYSGGATYQETQYF. The CDR3 coding sequence is TGCAGCGTTGAAGGGTATAGCGGGGGGGCGACGTACCAAGAGACCCAGTACTTC. The variable domain in full, with the rest retrieved from reference TRBV29-1 and TRBJ2-5, is SAVISQKPSRDICQRGTSLTIQCQVDSQVTMMFWYRQQPGQSLTLIATANQGSEATYESGFVIDKFPISRPNLTFSTLTVSNMSPEDSSIYLCSVEGYSGGATYQETQYFGPGTRLLVL.

For this clonotype: No conserved phenylalanine or tryptophan ends this CDR3, so it is likely a read error. The V and J genes are TRBV5-1 and TRBJ2-7; D unresolved. CDR1 and CDR2 (germline): SGHRS, YFSETQ. The V gene lost 0 bases and the J gene lost 2 bases, with 6 bases spanning the gap. The CDR3 covers 13 residues. CDR3 DNA sequence: TGCGCCAGCAGCTTGGTGGCCACCTACGAGCAGTACCTC. It specifies CASSLVATYEQYL.

This clonotype was seen many times. The CDR3 coding sequence is TGTGCCAGCAGCAGTCGTCAACAGGGAAGAAGTGAGACCCAGTACTTC. Translated, it gives CASSSRQQGRSETQYF. The chain joins TRBV11-2 to TRBJ2-5; possible D gene TRBD1, 6 bases. The CDR3 has 16 amino acids. The germline CDR1 and CDR2 sequences are SGHAT and FQNNGV. Trimming left V 5 bases short and J 5 bases short, with 21 bases between.

The CDR3 spells CASSPSGTGQETQYF. CDR3 nucleotide sequence: TGTGCCAGTAGTCCCTCCGGGACAGGACAAGAGACCCAGTACTTC. V usage is TRBV2 and J usage is TRBJ2-5; 8 positions agree with TRBD1. From germline, CDR1 is SNHLY and CDR2 FYNNEI. This CDR3 has 15 amino acids. J was trimmed by 2 bases and V by 9 bases; bases with no gene match: 11.

This clonotype was seen a few times. The chain joins TRBV20-1 to TRBJ1-1; D is undetermined. Germline-derived CDR1 and CDR2 are DFQATT and SNEGSKA (reference sequence). This CDR3 is 12 amino acids long. V gave up 5 bases and J gave up 5 bases, with 12 bases separating them. The CDR3 reads CSARPAGTEAFF. The CDR3 DNA follows: TGCAGTGCTCGACCAGCGGGGACTGAAGCTTTCTTT.

This clonotype turned up a few times. The V gene is TRBV7-2, the J gene TRBJ2-1; no clear D gene. Germline CDR1 is SGHTA and CDR2 is FQGNSA. This CDR3 comprises 15 residues. V lost 5 bases and J lost 4, with 15 bases in between. The CDR3 DNA reads TGTGCCAGCAGCAAAGGCGCGACCTTATACAATGAGCAGTTCTTC. This encodes CASSKGATLYNEQFF.